The rows below give T cell receptor beta chains drawn from one sample of a study of T-cell memory formation after mild COVID-19. TCRdb analysed the 5' RACE reads with MiXCR anew, one entry per CDR3 protein. The sample records approximately 40,000 distinct CDR3 sequences, about an eighth being singletons. The sequencing sample was made of PBMCs or a T cell subset sorted from them (not recorded which). Receptor source: a man aged 18 to 29 who had mild COVID-19 (a few samples of this study predate the infection). Cell type and time point are not known. CDR3s include the opening cysteine and the closing phenylalanine or tryptophan. Each record gives: V gene, D gene, J gene, clone size, CDR3 protein, CDR3 DNA. A D gene is named only where the DNA matches it firmly. Clone size is stated in some rows and not others, as once, few, many or a class when expanded.

TRBV4-1	TRBD2	TRBJ2-3	many	CASSQDGGGTDTQYF	TGCGCCAGCAGCCAAGACGGGGGGGGGACAGATACGCAGTATTTT
TRBV4-1	-	TRBJ2-7	many	CASSQVSSGYYEQYF	TGCGCCAGCAGCCAAGTGTCGAGCGGGTATTACGAGCAGTACTTC
TRBV6-2/TRBV6-3	-	TRBJ2-5	many	CASSSVTVGETQYF	TGTGCCAGCAGTTCCGTAACGGTAGGGGAGACCCAGTACTTC
TRBV2	-	TRBJ1-5	many	CASSEARPNNQPQHF	TGTGCCAGCAGCGAAGCAAGGCCAAACAATCAGCCCCAGCATTTT
TRBV20-1	TRBD2	TRBJ2-7	-	CSAGGRFEQYF	TGCAGTGCCGGCGGGAGATTCGAGCAGTACTTC
TRBV5-1	-	TRBJ2-1	-	CASSGHNEQFF	TGCGCCAGCAGCGGTCACAATGAGCAGTTCTTC
TRBV2	TRBD2	TRBJ2-1	many	CASAAQAGGYNEQFF	TGTGCCAGCGCGGCCCAGGCGGGGGGCTACAATGAGCAGTTCTTC
TRBV5-1	TRBD2	TRBJ2-7	many	CASSLGEGTFYEQYF	TGCGCCAGCAGCTTGGGGGAGGGCACCTTCTACGAGCAGTACTTC
TRBV6-1	-	TRBJ1-1	many	CASSAVTVNTEAFF	TGTGCCAGCAGTGCTGTGACGGTGAACACTGAAGCTTTCTTT
TRBV12-3/TRBV12-4	-	TRBJ2-2	many	CASSRRDPGELFF	TGTGCCAGCAGTCGCAGGGACCCCGGGGAGCTGTTTTTT
TRBV20-1	-	TRBJ1-1	many	CSARDPEAFF	TGCAGTGCAAGGGATCCCGAAGCTTTCTTT
TRBV7-2	-	TRBJ1-1	many	CASSLGAWGAFF	TGTGCCAGCAGCTTGGGGGCTTGGGGAGCTTTCTTT
TRBV5-1	-	TRBJ1-1	many	CASSFVGGTQSEAFF	TGCGCCAGCAGCTTCGTTGGGGGGACCCAGTCTGAAGCTTTCTTT
TRBV20-1	-	TRBJ2-5	many	CSADPGRTQETQYF	TGCAGTGCCGACCCGGGACGGACCCAAGAGACCCAGTACTTC
TRBV7-2	-	TRBJ2-5	-	CASSPSRAGETQYF	TGTGCCAGCAGCCCGTCCCGGGCTGGAGAGACCCAGTACTTC
TRBV7-2	-	TRBJ2-2	many	CASRFTGTGELFF	TGTGCCAGCAGATTTACAGGCACCGGGGAGCTGTTTTTT
TRBV11-2	-	TRBJ1-2	few	CASSLTNYGYTF	TGTGCCAGCAGCTTGACAAACTATGGCTACACCTTC